These 17 T cell receptor beta chains share one sample of origin, sequenced in a study of shared clonotypes between healthy human individuals. Sequenced by immunoSEQ multiplex PCR; TCRdb stores in-frame clones only, minus some. The sample consists of around 580,000 clones, 98% of them appearing once. CD8 cells regarded as naive lacked CD45RO, were positively chosen for CCR7, and omitted terminally differentiated effector memory CD45RA+ cells. The source material was naive CD8+ T cells sorted from blood. These receptors were obtained from a man between 25 and 39 years old in good health.

V gene TRBV5-4 combines with J gene TRBJ2-6, with 10 bases identical to TRBD2. Looked up from germline, CDR1 is SGHNT and CDR2 is YYREEE (reference sequence). The CDR3 covers 17 residues. The V and J ends lost 4 bases and 5 bases, in that order; junction bases with no gene match: 9. CDR3 sequence reads: CASSLRLAGVWANVLTF. In DNA, the CDR3 is TGTGCCAGCAGCCTGCGGCTAGCGGGAGTCTGGGCCAACGTCCTGACTTTC.

The chain employs TRBV7-2 and TRBJ2-7; no definite D call. The CDR3 length is 14 residues. Between the trimmed V and J ends, which lost 0 bases and 5 bases, there was a span of 11 bases. The germline V gene has CDR1 SGHTA and CDR2 FQGNSA. Here the CDR3 reads CASSLAIVGHEQYF. CDR3 sequence (DNA): TGTGCCAGCAGCTTAGCGATTGTAGGCCACGAGCAGTACTTC.

V and J are TRBV5-8 and TRBJ1-2; D is perhaps TRBD1 (5 bases). Germline values: CDR1 SGHTS, CDR2 YDEGEE. V was pared by 0 bases and J by 8 bases, with 14 bases between. The CDR3 extends over 14 amino acids. The CDR3 is CASSLGVRGLGYTF. For the CDR3, the DNA is TGTGCCAGCAGCTTGGGAGTGAGGGGATTAGGCTACACCTTC.

With respect to this clone: One junction end disagrees with the germline gene, perhaps due to a read error. This chain links TRBV29-1 with TRBJ2-1; TRBD2 matches 8 bases. Germline CDR1 SQVTM, CDR2 ANQGSEA. This CDR3 has 14 residues. In DNA form, the CDR3 reads TGCAACGTTGCCACTAGCGGTTCCTACAATGAGCAGTTCTTC. It is translated as CNVATSGSYNEQFF.

The chain has TRBV7-9 and TRBJ1-4; unclear D gene. CDR1 is SEHNR and CDR2 is FQNEAQ in the germline V gene (reference sequence). The V and J ends lost 7 bases and 8 bases respectively, with 11 bases between them. The CDR3 contains 12 residues. Here the CDR3 reads CASTAELEKLFF. CDR3 DNA: TGTGCCAGCACGGCTGAGCTAGAAAAACTGTTTTTT.

This clone was counted only a few times. V and J are TRBV5-6 and TRBJ1-1; 7 bases are shared with TRBD1. The CDR3 runs to 11 residues. Germline V lookup: CDR1 SGHDT, CDR2 YYEEEE. Losses at the gene ends were 4 bases for V and 10 bases for J; bases not matched to a gene: 4. The CDR3 loop reads CASSTRGTAFF. CDR3 nucleotides: TGTGCCAGCAGCACCAGGGGGACAGCTTTCTTT.

The V and J genes are TRBV7-9 and TRBJ2-1, with unresolved D. Germline CDR1 reads SEHNR; CDR2 reads FQNEAQ (reference sequence). The CDR3 spans 12 residues. Trimming took off 1 base at V and 10 bases at J, with 8 bases between the two ends. This CDR3 reads CASSLVPWEQFF. In nucleotides, the CDR3 is TGTGCCAGCAGCTTAGTCCCATGGGAGCAGTTCTTC.

V usage is TRBV30 and J usage is TRBJ2-7, with D hard to call. The CDR3 length is 12 residues. V was clipped by 0 bases and J by 6 bases, with 9 bases between them. Germline assignment: CDR1 GTSNPN and CDR2 SVGIG (reference sequence). The CDR3 DNA sequence: TGTGCCTGGAGTGTACCCCCCCTCGAGCAGTACTTC. It specifies CAWSVPPLEQYF.

The J gene is TRBJ1-2, the V gene TRBV5-1, with 9 nucleotides matching TRBD1. V lost 4 bases, J lost 8 bases, and 9 bases stayed unmatched. Germline V lookup: CDR1 SGHRS, CDR2 YFSETQ. The CDR3 covers 14 residues. The CDR3 sequence is CASSIGDRAYGYTF. CDR3 DNA sequence: TGCGCCAGCAGCATTGGGGACAGGGCCTACGGCTACACCTTC.

In regard to this clone: This specimen includes other DNA sequences encoding the same CDR3. The chain is built from TRBV6-1 and TRBJ2-7; no reliable D call. The CDR3 loop spans 12 amino acids. Trimming took off 1 base at V and 1 base at J, with 2 bases between the two ends. The germline V gene has CDR1 MNHNS and CDR2 SASEGT. The CDR3 DNA sequence: TGTGCCAGCAGTGAAGGATCCTACGAGCAGTACTTC. This encodes CASSEGSYEQYF.

This clone showed up just once. The rearrangement joins TRBV7-8 to TRBJ2-3, with 11 bases lining up with TRBD1. The junction had 7 bases not matched to a gene; V was cut back by 4 bases and J by 4 bases. From germline, CDR1 is SGHVS and CDR2 FQNEAQ. The CDR3 sequence is 16 residues long. The CDR3 sequence: CASSSIGTGGADTQYF. The DNA of the CDR3 is TGTGCCAGCAGCTCCATCGGGACAGGGGGGGCAGATACGCAGTATTTT. Combining the CDR3 with reference TRBV7-8 and TRBJ2-3 gives the whole variable domain GAGVSQSPRYKVAKRGQDVALRCDPISGHVSLFWYQQALGQGPEFLTYFQNEAQLDKSGLPSDRFFAERPEGSVSTLKIQRTQQEDSAVYLCASSSIGTGGADTQYFGPGTRLTVL.

This clone has a single count. The chain is built from TRBV6-1 and TRBJ2-3; D is perhaps TRBD2 (6 bases). Germline V CDR1 and CDR2: MNHNS, SASEGT. CDR3 size: 16 residues. V was pared by 2 bases and J by 0 bases, with 12 bases between. In DNA form, the CDR3 reads TGTGCCAGCAGTGAATGGATTGGGACTAGCACAGATACGCAGTATTTT. It codes for CASSEWIGTSTDTQYF.

This clone was counted between two and nine times. The chain carries TRBV6-5 and TRBJ1-1, with D tentatively TRBD1 (5 bases). The V end lost 1 base, the J end lost 1 base, and 7 bases lay between the germline ends. CDR3 length: 14 amino acids. Germline loops: CDR1 MNHEY, CDR2 SVGAGI. The CDR3 DNA reads as TGTGCCAGCAGTTACTATCAGGGGAACACTGAAGCTTTCTTT. This sequence encodes CASSYYQGNTEAFF.

In DNA, the CDR3 is TGTGCCAGCAGGGGACAGGGGACGTCCACTGAAGCTTTCTTT. Protein sequence: CASRGQGTSTEAFF. The chain recombines TRBV7-9 with TRBJ1-1; 10 nucleotides agree with TRBD1. Germline assignment: CDR1 SEHNR and CDR2 FQNEAQ (reference sequence). Trimming cost V 6 bases and J 4 bases; bases outside gene matches: 5. This CDR3 is 14 amino acids long.

This clone showed up just once. V and J are TRBV14 and TRBJ2-7; TRBD1 aligns across 7 bases. The CDR3 length is 13 residues. Germline trimming cut 6 bases from V and 1 base from J; bases unmatched to any gene: 3. Germline values: CDR1 SGHDN, CDR2 FVKESK. The DNA of the CDR3 is TGTGCCAGCAGTCGACAGGGATCCTACGAGCAGTACTTC. Its protein is CASSRQGSYEQYF.

The chain links TRBV7-9 to TRBJ2-2; D gene unclear. The germline V gene has CDR1 SEHNR and CDR2 FQNEAQ (reference sequence). The CDR3 contains 13 residues. Deletions cut 1 base from V and 8 bases from J, with 8 bases between. CDR3 coding DNA: TGTGCCAGCAGCTTAGTTGTGGAGGGGGAGCTGTTTTTT. Translation gives CASSLVVEGELFF.

This chain connects TRBV9 to TRBJ1-5, with D maybe TRBD1 (6 bases). Germline V gives CDR1 SGDLS, CDR2 YYNGEE. Trimming took off 4 bases at V and 4 bases at J, with 15 bases between the two ends. This CDR3 comprises 15 residues. The CDR3 DNA sequence: TGTGCCAGCAGCCCAACCTGGACAGCAAATCAGCCCCAGCATTTT. Its protein product is CASSPTWTANQPQHF.